This TCR beta chain was identified during a study of OX40 agonist ivuxolimab in advanced cancers. Data came from immunoSEQ multiplex PCR; TCRdb stores just in-frame clones and leaves some out. The sample lists some 45,000 clones, around 84% seen once, with 20% to 25% in the top ten. In germline, CDR1 is SGHNT, CDR2 YYREEE (reference sequence). J was trimmed by 2 bases and V by 0 bases; bases with no gene match: 2. The CDR3 is made up of 15 amino acids. The sequencing used CD4+ or CD8+ T cells sorted from blood, collected in a trial of the OX40 agonist ivuxolimab. This rearrangement joins TRBV5-4 to TRBJ2-5; 9 bases fit TRBD2. The source of this sequence is an adult with an advanced solid tumor such as melanoma, head and neck, liver or kidney cancer. The CDR3 is CASSLEAGGQETQYF. The DNA for the CDR3 is TGTGCCAGCAGCTTGGAAGCGGGGGGTCAAGAGACCCAGTACTTC. Together with reference TRBV5-4 and TRBJ2-5, the CDR3 gives the full variable domain: ETGVTQSPTHLIKTRGQQVTLRCSSQSGHNTVSWYQQALGQGPQFIFQYYREEENGRGNFPPRFSGLQFPNYSSELNVNALELDDSALYLCASSLEAGGQETQYFGPGTRLLVL.